What follows are 19 T cell receptor beta chains derived from one specimen sequenced in a study of blood T cell repertoires in COVID-19. The protocol was immunoSEQ multiplex PCR, while the TCRdb copy is restricted to in-frame clones and leaves out a portion. The sample yields over 250,000 clones, 85% seen once. The sequencing input was peripheral blood. The receptor set was obtained from a human donor in a cohort sampled during active COVID-19.

This clone was seen more than once but under ten times. The chain is built from TRBV12-3 or TRBV12-4 and TRBJ1-1; 8 bases are shared with TRBD1. CDR3 length: 13 residues. Germline trimming cut 3 bases from V and 8 bases from J; bases unmatched to any gene: 5. CDR3 sequence (DNA): TGTGCCAGCAGTTTTCTCCAGGGGGCGGAAGCTTTCTTT. Translated, it gives CASSFLQGAEAFF.

The chain joins TRBV5-1 to TRBJ1-1, with 8 bases aligning to TRBD1. V shed 6 bases, J shed 2 bases, and the junction held 9 bases outside the gene matches. Germline CDR1 and CDR2: SGHRS and YFSETQ. CDR3 length: 15 amino acids. The CDR3 DNA reads TGCGCCAGCACTAAGCAGGGGGCAGGCAACACTGAAGCTTTCTTT. This translates into CASTKQGAGNTEAFF.

Note on this clone: Different DNA sequences within this sample yield the same CDR3. This sequence joins TRBV18 and TRBJ2-7; D possibly corresponds to TRBD1 (5 bases). V was pared by 4 bases and J by 3 bases, with 7 bases between. CDR1 and CDR2 (germline): KGHSH, LQKENI. This CDR3 contains 12 residues. The CDR3 DNA is TGTGCCAGCTCACGTCAGGGCTACGAGCAGTACTTC. Its translation: CASSRQGYEQYF.

The rearrangement joins TRBV27 to TRBJ2-7; D is perhaps TRBD2 (5 bases). V lost 2 bases and J 7 bases, leaving 21 bases between the germline ends. Germline CDR1 is MNHEY and CDR2 is SMNVEV (reference sequence). This CDR3 contains 16 residues. The CDR3 DNA follows: TGTGCCAGCAGTTTAATGGCGGCCGGAGCCCCGGGGGAGCAGTACTTC. This encodes CASSLMAAGAPGEQYF.

This rearrangement joins TRBV4-1 to TRBJ2-3, with 8 bases identical to TRBD2. This CDR3 spans 16 amino acids. Germline loops: CDR1 MGHRA, CDR2 YSYEKL. The junction had 9 bases not matched to a gene; V was cut back by 4 bases and J by 3 bases. Written as DNA, the CDR3 is TGCGCCAGCAGCCTAGGGAGCGGGAGTCGTACAGATACGCAGTATTTT. Translating gives CASSLGSGSRTDTQYF.

The rearrangement joins TRBV7-2 to TRBJ2-1; 8 nucleotides line up with TRBD2. After removal of 0 bases from V and 3 bases from J, the junction contained 4 bases not matched to a gene. CDR1 SGHTA and CDR2 FQGNSA come from the germline V gene. This CDR3 region has 16 residues. This CDR3 is CASSLAGLAGYNEQFF. CDR3 nucleotide sequence: TGTGCCAGCAGCTTAGCCGGGCTAGCGGGCTACAATGAGCAGTTCTTC.

This clone came up once. The V gene is TRBV30, the J gene TRBJ2-4; 8 positions agree with TRBD2. Trimming removed 3 bases from V and 3 bases from J; junction bases left unmatched: 7. Germline CDR1 and CDR2: GTSNPN and SVGIG (reference sequence). The CDR3 consists of 15 residues. CDR3 region: CAWRGTSGNKNIQYF. In DNA, the CDR3 is TGTGCCTGGAGGGGAACTAGCGGAAACAAAAACATTCAGTACTTC. Drawing the rest from reference TRBV30 and TRBJ2-4, the complete variable domain is SQTIHQWPATLVQPVGSPLSLECTVEGTSNPNLYWYRQAAGRGLQLLFYSVGIGQISSEVPQNLSASRPQDRQFILSSKKLLLSDSGFYLCAWRGTSGNKNIQYFGAGTRLSVL.

This clone was seen just once. The chain links TRBV19 to TRBJ2-3; 12 nucleotides align to TRBD2. Germline trimming cut 6 bases from V and 5 bases from J; bases unmatched to any gene: 12. This CDR3 comprises 17 residues. Germline CDR1 LNHDA, CDR2 SQIVND (reference sequence). CDR3 loop: CASSLGASGRGRDTQYF. The CDR3 DNA follows: TGTGCCAGTAGCCTAGGGGCTAGCGGGAGGGGAAGAGATACGCAGTATTTT.

This sequence joins TRBV28 and TRBJ2-5; D not resolved. Trimming removed 10 bases at V and 7 bases at J, with 19 bases between. This CDR3 contains 13 residues. Germline V gives CDR1 MDHEN, CDR2 SYDVKM. For the CDR3, the DNA is TGTGCCATTACTCAAATTAGAGGTGGGACCCAGTACTTC. This sequence encodes CAITQIRGGTQYF.

This chain joins TRBV28 and TRBJ1-6; 7 bases agree with TRBD1. The CDR3 spans 14 residues. The V gene end was trimmed by 5 bases and the J gene end by 7 bases; junction bases not matched to a gene: 5. CDR1 is MDHEN and CDR2 is SYDVKM in the germline V gene. The CDR3 protein is CASSVQQGNSPLHF. The CDR3 bases are TGTGCCAGCAGTGTACAACAGGGGAATTCACCCCTCCACTTT.

This clone was counted once. The rearrangement uses TRBV6-4 and TRBJ2-5; D remains unclear. This CDR3 is 16 amino acids long. V was trimmed by 1 base and J by 5 bases, leaving 17 bases between them. Germline values: CDR1 MRHNA, CDR2 SNTAGT. CDR3 coding DNA: TGTGCCAGCAGTGACTACCACGAGTCGACTCCTGAGACCCAGTACTTC. As protein: CASSDYHESTPETQYF.

This chain uses TRBV27 with TRBJ2-2, with TRBD2 matching 14 bases. Losses at the gene ends were 3 bases for V and 4 bases for J; bases not matched to a gene: 13. This CDR3 comprises 20 residues. Germline V CDR1 and CDR2: MNHEY, SMNVEV (reference sequence). The CDR3 protein is CASSFPTRLAGGPGTGELFF. DNA for the CDR3: TGTGCCAGCAGTTTCCCTACCCGACTAGCGGGAGGGCCCGGCACCGGGGAGCTGTTTTTT.

The chain has TRBV6-5 and TRBJ2-5; no definite D call. Looked up from germline, CDR1 is MNHEY and CDR2 is SVGAGI. Trimming removed 6 bases from V and 5 bases from J, with 16 bases in between. This CDR3 is built from 14 residues. The CDR3, as DNA: TGTGCCAGCAGCCCCCGGTGGGCCGTTGAGACCCAGTACTTC. Amino acids: CASSPRWAVETQYF.

V and J are TRBV30 and TRBJ2-2; 8 bases map to TRBD1. CDR3 size: 13 residues. Germline CDR1 GTSNPN, CDR2 SVGIG (reference sequence). The V gene end was trimmed by 4 bases and the J gene end by 6 bases; junction bases not matched to a gene: 4. CDR3 in DNA: TGTGCCTGGACAGGGGGCGCATCCGGGGAGCTGTTTTTT. It encodes CAWTGGASGELFF.

This chain joins TRBV9 and TRBJ1-2, with a tentative D call TRBD1 (6 bases). The length of the CDR3 is 14 residues. Trimming pared 0 bases from V and 8 bases from J, leaving 14 bases between. Germline-derived CDR1 and CDR2 are SGDLS and YYNGEE. The CDR3 sequence: CASSVDPGERGYTF. DNA for the CDR3: TGTGCCAGCAGCGTAGATCCAGGGGAACGCGGCTACACCTTC.

CDR3 sequence: CASSPHAISGNQPQHF. The CDR3 nucleotides are TGTGCCAGCAGCCCCCACGCTATTAGTGGCAATCAGCCCCAGCATTTT. The rearrangement links TRBV5-5 to TRBJ1-5; D not certain. The ends were cut back, 4 bases at V and 2 bases at J, with 16 bases in the middle. The CDR3 spans 16 residues. CDR1 and CDR2 from the germline V gene are SGHKS and YYEKEE (reference sequence).

The V and J genes are TRBV5-4 and TRBJ1-1; D is perhaps TRBD1 (5 bases). The V gene's germline CDR1 is SGHNT and CDR2 YYREEE (reference sequence). V was trimmed by 5 bases and J by 6 bases, leaving 17 bases between them. CDR3 length: 14 residues. The CDR3 coding sequence is TGTGCCAGCAGTCTAAACCCAGGGAATCCTGAAGCTTTCTTT. It yields the protein CASSLNPGNPEAFF.

The chain carries TRBV30 and TRBJ1-2; TRBD1 matches 8 bases. Germline V gives CDR1 GTSNPN, CDR2 SVGIG (reference sequence). The trim removed 5 bases at V and 5 bases at J, leaving 13 bases unmatched. There are 15 residues in the CDR3. The CDR3, as DNA: TGTGCCTGGCTAGGAATCCGGGACAGGCTATATGGCTACACCTTC. Translating it yields CAWLGIRDRLYGYTF.

This chain connects TRBV5-4 to TRBJ2-7, with a weak D call TRBD2 (6 bases). CDR3 length: 15 amino acids. Germline V CDR1 and CDR2: SGHNT, YYREEE (reference sequence). Trimming removed 3 bases at V and 4 bases at J, with 17 bases between. The CDR3 sequence is CASSSPHSAGYEQYF. The CDR3 nucleotides are TGTGCCAGCAGCTCTCCACACTCTGCGGGGTACGAGCAGTACTTC.